A selection of T cell receptor beta chains follows, all from one sample in a study of control samples from healthy donors and cancer patients. Only in-frame clones appear in the TCRdb table, and some are missing; sequencing was by immunoSEQ multiplex PCR. This table holds roughly 180,000 clones, 80% to 95% found once. Source material: blood. These receptors came from a woman aged 40 to 50 in good health. The CDR3 runs from the conserved cysteine through the conserved F or W. Size is omitted from some rows. Given values are once, few, many or a class for expanded clones.

CDR3aa: CASSYSIGGNTEAFF; j_gene: TRBJ1-1; abundance: NA; v_gene: TRBV6-5
CDR3aa: CASSLGATNEKLFF; j_gene: TRBJ1-4; abundance: once; v_gene: TRBV7-9
CDR3aa: CASSDKEIASYYSNQPQHF; j_gene: TRBJ1-5; abundance: NA; v_gene: TRBV11-2
CDR3aa: CASSLTGLAGGLYEQYF; j_gene: TRBJ2-7; abundance: once; v_gene: TRBV5-5
CDR3aa: CASSLGTSGYTGELFF; j_gene: TRBJ2-2; abundance: NA; v_gene: TRBV5-5
CDR3aa: CASSPRGTDGELFF; j_gene: TRBJ2-2; abundance: NA; v_gene: TRBV18
CDR3aa: CASSVRIGELFF; j_gene: TRBJ2-2; abundance: NA; v_gene: TRBV9
CDR3aa: CASSTRDRAGNTIYF; j_gene: TRBJ1-3; abundance: NA; v_gene: TRBV11-1
CDR3aa: CASSYFRGTEAFF; j_gene: TRBJ1-1; abundance: NA; v_gene: TRBV27
CDR3aa: CASSLAGANNYGYTF; j_gene: TRBJ1-2; abundance: once; v_gene: TRBV5-6
CDR3aa: CASTSRGEPGNTIYF; j_gene: TRBJ1-3; abundance: NA; v_gene: TRBV6-5
CDR3aa: CASSDLAYSNQPQHF; j_gene: TRBJ1-5; abundance: NA; v_gene: TRBV6-1
CDR3aa: CASSFLAGMTDTQYF; j_gene: TRBJ2-3; abundance: NA; v_gene: TRBV5-1
CDR3aa: CASSLATYGYTF; j_gene: TRBJ1-2; abundance: NA; v_gene: TRBV5-6
CDR3aa: CASSPRIGRSYEQYF; j_gene: TRBJ2-7; abundance: once; v_gene: TRBV11-2
CDR3aa: CASSGDGADTEAFF; j_gene: TRBJ1-1; abundance: NA; v_gene: TRBV5-4
CDR3aa: CASSLVETGGADTQYF; j_gene: TRBJ2-3; abundance: NA; v_gene: TRBV7-2
CDR3aa: CASSWDGLKAFF; j_gene: TRBJ1-1; abundance: NA; v_gene: TRBV6-5
CDR3aa: CASSPADFNEKLFF; j_gene: TRBJ1-4; abundance: once; v_gene: TRBV9
CDR3aa: CASSMIAAGYRNTEAFF; j_gene: TRBJ1-1; abundance: NA; v_gene: TRBV19
CDR3aa: CASSRDHSGANVLTF; j_gene: TRBJ2-6; abundance: NA; v_gene: TRBV4-2
CDR3aa: CASSEFGAMGGRGPNEKLFF; j_gene: TRBJ1-4; abundance: NA; v_gene: TRBV6-1
CDR3aa: CSVEGGLGTEAFF; j_gene: TRBJ1-1; abundance: once; v_gene: TRBV29-1
CDR3aa: CASSPTGPLMNTEAFF; j_gene: TRBJ1-1; abundance: NA; v_gene: TRBV3-1/TRBV3-2
CDR3aa: CASSLLASTGVPDQPQHF; j_gene: TRBJ1-5; abundance: NA; v_gene: TRBV7-6
CDR3aa: CASSLWGVGNEQFF; j_gene: TRBJ2-1; abundance: NA; v_gene: TRBV5-8
CDR3aa: CASGDSYNEQFF; j_gene: TRBJ2-1; abundance: NA; v_gene: TRBV7-2
CDR3aa: CASSFGRGSYNEQFF; j_gene: TRBJ2-1; abundance: NA; v_gene: TRBV27
CDR3aa: CASSQDLASYEQYF; j_gene: TRBJ2-7; abundance: once; v_gene: TRBV3-1/TRBV3-2
CDR3aa: CASSQGEGAYEQYF; j_gene: TRBJ2-7; abundance: NA; v_gene: TRBV4-1
CDR3aa: CASSSGDFSGQPQHF; j_gene: TRBJ1-5; abundance: NA; v_gene: TRBV7-2
CDR3aa: CASSRLDRAQGYTF; j_gene: TRBJ1-2; abundance: NA; v_gene: TRBV6-5
CDR3aa: CASSADYSGNTIYF; j_gene: TRBJ1-3; abundance: NA; v_gene: TRBV6-5
CDR3aa: CASSIWTSGTGDTQYF; j_gene: TRBJ2-3; abundance: NA; v_gene: TRBV5-4
CDR3aa: CASSLQGPYTGELFF; j_gene: TRBJ2-2; abundance: NA; v_gene: TRBV18
CDR3aa: CASSLARGEKLFF; j_gene: TRBJ1-4; abundance: NA; v_gene: TRBV19
CDR3aa: CASSTHYRADYGYTF; j_gene: TRBJ1-2; abundance: NA; v_gene: TRBV19
CDR3aa: CSAGQGANYGYTF; j_gene: TRBJ1-2; abundance: NA; v_gene: TRBV29-1
CDR3aa: CASSPGFSGDTQYF; j_gene: TRBJ2-3; abundance: NA; v_gene: TRBV7-3
CDR3aa: CASSQDGTVYNSPLHF; j_gene: TRBJ1-6; abundance: NA; v_gene: TRBV3-1/TRBV3-2
CDR3aa: CASSFMVDGYTF; j_gene: TRBJ1-2; abundance: NA; v_gene: TRBV12-3/TRBV12-4
CDR3aa: CATSEPEQGWGTFF; j_gene: TRBJ1-1; abundance: once; v_gene: TRBV24-1
CDR3aa: CASSYGGEGIQYF; j_gene: TRBJ2-4; abundance: NA; v_gene: TRBV6-6
CDR3aa: CASSVGTPTYEQYF; j_gene: TRBJ2-7; abundance: NA; v_gene: TRBV9